These 26 T cell receptor beta chains originate from one sample sequenced in a study of T cells in tumors after PD-1 blockade. Produced via immunoSEQ multiplex PCR; TCRdb's table is partial and in-frame only. The profile shows approximately 60,000 clones, just under 80% of them singletons. Here the sequenced sample was PBMCs, taken before anti-PD-1 treatment. These receptors originate from a human donor with basal cell carcinoma.

This clone was observed a handful of times. This chain joins TRBV29-1 and TRBJ1-2; TRBD1 aligns across 9 bases. Germline-derived CDR1 and CDR2 are SQVTM and ANQGSEA. CDR3 length: 16 amino acids. V dropped 3 bases and J dropped 3; count of bases not matched to a gene: 11. The CDR3 is CSVESRKDRGHYGYTF. The CDR3 coding sequence is TGCAGCGTTGAGTCGCGGAAGGACAGGGGTCACTATGGCTACACCTTC.

This rearrangement joins TRBV6-5 to TRBJ1-6, with D maybe TRBD1 (5 bases). Deletions cut 7 bases from V and 6 bases from J, with 13 bases between. Germline CDR1 MNHEY, CDR2 SVGAGI. The CDR3 runs 14 residues. The CDR3 region has the DNA TGTGCCAGCAAATTGACGGGGGGTAATTCACCCCTCCACTTT. Protein product: CASKLTGGNSPLHF.

J is TRBJ2-2 and V is TRBV7-6; 11 bases agree with TRBD2. This CDR3 is built from 16 residues. The germline gives CDR1 SGHVS, CDR2 FNYEAQ. The J segment lost 1 base and the V segment lost 4 bases, leaving 2 bases of the junction unmatched. The CDR3 region is CASSSGLAGNTGELFF. In DNA form, the CDR3 reads TGTGCCAGCAGCTCTGGACTAGCGGGGAACACCGGGGAGCTGTTTTTT.

This clone was counted a few times. CDR3 amino acids: CASSENSNQPQHF. As DNA, the CDR3 is TGTGCCAGCAGTGAAAACTCTAATCAGCCCCAGCATTTT. The chain has TRBV2 and TRBJ1-5; D not resolved. The CDR3 is 13 residues long. Per the germline V gene, CDR1 is SNHLY and CDR2 is FYNNEI. Trimming took 2 bases from V and 4 from J, leaving 6 bases between them.

J is TRBJ2-3 and V is TRBV9, with D possibly TRBD2 on 5 matching bases. Trimming stripped 7 bases from V and 2 bases from J, with 14 bases between. Germline V lookup: CDR1 SGDLS, CDR2 YYNGEE. The CDR3 runs 14 residues. Here the CDR3 reads CASQVGSYTDTQYF. The CDR3 DNA reads as TGTGCCAGCCAAGTGGGGAGTTACACAGATACGCAGTATTTT. Supplemented by reference TRBV9 and TRBJ2-3, the full variable domain reads DSGVTQTPKHLITATGQRVTLRCSPRSGDLSVYWYQQSLDQGLQFLIQYYNGEERAKGNILERFSAQQFPDLHSELNLSSLELGDSALYFCASQVGSYTDTQYFGPGTRLTVL.

The chain carries TRBV19 and TRBJ1-2; maybe TRBD1 (6 bases). Germline lookup yields CDR1 LNHDA and CDR2 SQIVND (reference sequence). Trimming removed 7 bases from V and 6 bases from J, with 18 bases in between. This CDR3 is built from 14 residues. CDR3 residues: CASTQVRGRDGYTF. Written as DNA, the CDR3 is TGTGCCAGTACTCAGGTCAGGGGCCGAGATGGCTACACCTTC.

CDR3 loop: CASSSGVDTGELFF. CDR3 bases: TGTGCCAGCAGCTCAGGGGTGGACACCGGGGAGCTGTTTTTT. The rearrangement uses TRBV7-3 and TRBJ2-2, with D possibly matching TRBD1 (6 bases). Germline assignment: CDR1 SGHTA and CDR2 FQGTGA. This CDR3 is built from 14 residues. V lost 4 bases and J 3 bases, leaving 9 bases between the germline ends.

The chain employs TRBV12-3 or TRBV12-4 and TRBJ2-1, with unresolved D. There are 13 residues in the CDR3. V lost 7 bases and J 6 bases, leaving 13 bases between the germline ends. CDR3 coding DNA: TGTGCCAGCATCCTGACTCGGACCAATGAGCAGTTCTTC. Its protein is CASILTRTNEQFF.

This rearrangement joins TRBV5-1 to TRBJ2-7, with TRBD1 as a possible D gene (6 bases). V was clipped by 4 bases and J by 3 bases, with 11 bases between them. Germline CDR1 reads SGHRS; CDR2 reads YFSETQ. This CDR3 has 13 amino acids. DNA of the CDR3: TGCGCCAGCAGCCCCGGACAGCACTACGAGCAGTACTTC. Residues: CASSPGQHYEQYF.

Comments on this clone: At the DNA level, this CDR3 is encoded by other sequences in the same sample as well. This chain links TRBV5-4 with TRBJ1-2; possible D gene TRBD1, 6 bases. This CDR3 contains 14 residues. V was clipped by 2 bases and J by 3 bases, with 11 bases between them. Looked up from germline, CDR1 is SGHNT and CDR2 is YYREEE (reference sequence). CDR3 sequence reads: CASSFPGDDYGYTF. DNA of the CDR3: TGTGCCAGCAGCTTCCCAGGGGACGACTATGGCTACACCTTC. The complete variable domain, with remaining parts taken from reference TRBV5-4 and TRBJ1-2, reads ETGVTQSPTHLIKTRGQQVTLRCSSQSGHNTVSWYQQALGQGPQFIFQYYREEENGRGNFPPRFSGLQFPNYSSELNVNALELDDSALYLCASSFPGDDYGYTFGSGTRLTVV.

The chain recombines TRBV29-1 with TRBJ2-2; 11 bases match TRBD2. The J segment lost 3 bases and the V segment lost 4 bases, leaving 7 bases of the junction unmatched. CDR1 and CDR2 from the germline V gene are SQVTM and ANQGSEA. This CDR3 contains 16 residues. The CDR3 here is CSVAVSGGADTGELFF. The CDR3 nucleotides read TGCAGCGTTGCTGTTAGCGGGGGGGCCGACACCGGGGAGCTGTTTTTT.

The chain employs TRBV29-1 and TRBJ1-2; TRBD1 agrees at 7 bases. This CDR3 region has 12 residues. The V gene end was trimmed by 6 bases and the J gene end by 3 bases; junction bases not matched to a gene: 4. CDR1 is SQVTM, CDR2 ANQGSEA, per germline. The CDR3 sequence: CSVRQGDYGYTF. Written as DNA, the CDR3 is TGCAGCGTCCGACAGGGTGACTATGGCTACACCTTC.

The V call is TRBV4-1, the J call TRBJ2-3; weak D call: TRBD2 (5 bases). Trimming cost V 3 bases and J 6 bases, with 22 bases left between them. CDR3 length equals 17 residues. The germline V gene has CDR1 MGHRA and CDR2 YSYEKL. The CDR3 sequence: CASSHPLPRGFLDTQYF. Written as DNA, the CDR3 is TGCGCCAGCAGCCACCCACTACCCCGCGGGTTCTTGGATACGCAGTATTTT.

The V gene is TRBV2, the J gene TRBJ1-5; D is possibly TRBD1 (5 bases). Trimming cost V 2 bases and J 8 bases, with 13 bases left between them. The germline V gene encodes CDR1 SNHLY and CDR2 FYNNEI. The CDR3 is 14 amino acids. CDR3 bases: TGTGCCAGCAGTGAATTTAGAGGGACGGAGCCCCAGCATTTT. Its translation is CASSEFRGTEPQHF.

The rearrangement joins TRBV18 to TRBJ1-1; 7 bases fit TRBD1. The CDR3 covers 17 residues. V lost 5 bases and J lost 1; bases outside the gene matches: 13. CDR1 and CDR2 from the germline V gene are KGHSH and LQKENI. The CDR3: CASSTGTAIFPNTEAFF. DNA for the CDR3: TGTGCCAGCTCAACCGGGACAGCCATATTCCCGAACACTGAAGCTTTCTTT.

CDR3 sequence reads: CASSSLLAGGPYEQYF. The CDR3, as DNA: TGTGCCAGCAGTTCCCTACTAGCGGGGGGGCCTTACGAGCAGTACTTC. This chain links TRBV27 with TRBJ2-7; 13 bases fit TRBD2. This CDR3 contains 16 residues. V dropped 4 bases and J dropped 4; count of bases not matched to a gene: 7. The V gene's germline CDR1 is MNHEY and CDR2 SMNVEV (reference sequence).

The chain joins TRBV19 to TRBJ1-1; TRBD1 matches 8 bases. CDR3 length: 16 residues. Germline-derived CDR1 and CDR2 are LNHDA and SQIVND (reference sequence). V trimming: 7 bases; J trimming: 0 bases; junction bases outside the gene matches: 10. The CDR3, as DNA: TGTGCCAGTATCAACAGGGGGAGAGGGATGAACACTGAAGCTTTCTTT. Its protein product is CASINRGRGMNTEAFF.

This clone showed up just once. The CDR3 sequence is CASSLGGTYEQYF. CDR3 sequence (DNA): TGCGCCAGCAGCTTGGGAGGCACCTACGAGCAGTACTTC. The V call is TRBV5-1, the J call TRBJ2-7; D remains ambiguous. The germline CDR1 and CDR2 sequences are SGHRS and YFSETQ. Trimming stripped 0 bases from V and 2 bases from J, with 6 bases between. The CDR3 is made up of 13 amino acids. The full variable domain, with the rest looked up from reference TRBV5-1 and TRBJ2-7, is KAGVTQTPRYLIKTRGQQVTLSCSPISGHRSVSWYQQTPGQGLQFLFEYFSETQRNKGNFPGRFSGRQFSNSRSEMNVSTLELGDSALYLCASSLGGTYEQYFGPGTRLTVT.

The chain employs TRBV7-8 and TRBJ2-1, with 8 bases lining up with TRBD2. The CDR3 extends over 16 amino acids. Germline CDR1 reads SGHVS; CDR2 reads FQNEAQ. V lost 2 bases, J lost 9 bases, and 12 bases stayed unmatched. The CDR3 sequence: CASSLLGTRGGIEQFF. The CDR3 coding sequence is TGTGCCAGCAGCTTACTCGGGACTAGAGGTGGTATTGAGCAGTTCTTC.

The chain links TRBV10-1 to TRBJ2-3; 7 nucleotides line up with TRBD1. The CDR3 loop spans 15 amino acids. J lost 1 base, V lost 0 bases, and 1 base had no gene match. Germline V gives CDR1 WNHNN, CDR2 SYGVQD (reference sequence). CDR3 coding DNA: TGCGCCAGCAGTGAGTCTAGGGGGCGCACAGATACGCAGTATTTT. It specifies CASSESRGRTDTQYF.

V and J are TRBV6-5 and TRBJ2-5; TRBD1 is a possible D gene (6 bases). Germline loops: CDR1 MNHEY, CDR2 SVGAGI. This CDR3 spans 16 amino acids. Trimming shortened V by 2 bases and J by 1 base, and 14 bases separated the two germline ends. CDR3 protein: CASSYEVRGSQETQYF. CDR3 DNA sequence: TGTGCCAGCAGTTACGAGGTTAGGGGGAGCCAAGAGACCCAGTACTTC.

This clone was found a few times. This chain connects TRBV6-6 to TRBJ1-4; 7 nucleotides align to TRBD1. With 8 bases clipped from V and 7 bases from J, the junction kept 7 bases outside the gene matches. This CDR3 has 13 residues. Germline lookup yields CDR1 MNHNY and CDR2 SVGAGI (reference sequence). The CDR3 coding sequence is TGTGCCAGCGGAAGACAGGGTAGTGAAAAACTGTTTTTT. It codes for CASGRQGSEKLFF.

The chain employs TRBV5-6 and TRBJ2-2; D perhaps matches TRBD2 (6 bases). The CDR3 sequence is 16 residues long. The germline V and J ends were trimmed by 4 bases and 0 bases, with 13 bases remaining between them. Germline CDR1 SGHDT, CDR2 YYEEEE. The CDR3 bases are TGTGCCAGCAGCAGGCCTTGGGGGGCGAACACCGGGGAGCTGTTTTTT. It specifies CASSRPWGANTGELFF. The full variable domain, with the rest looked up from reference TRBV5-6 and TRBJ2-2, is DAGVTQSPTHLIKTRGQQVTLRCSPKSGHDTVSWYQQALGQGPQFIFQYYEEEERQRGNFPDRFSGHQFPNYSSELNVNALLLGDSALYLCASSRPWGANTGELFFGEGSRLTVL.

On this clone itself: The same CDR3 can be traced to other DNA sequences in this sample. The CDR3 DNA reads TGTGCCAGCAGCCCGACGGGGAGCTCCTACGAGCAGTACTTC. It encodes CASSPTGSSYEQYF. The J gene is TRBJ2-7, the V gene TRBV5-6; a possible D gene is TRBD2 (5 bases). V lost 4 bases and J 0 bases, leaving 11 bases between the germline ends. Germline V gene lookup returns CDR1 SGHDT and CDR2 YYEEEE. The CDR3 sequence is 14 residues long.

As concerns this clone: The same CDR3 can be traced to other DNA sequences in this sample. V is TRBV6-1 and J is TRBJ1-3; D gene unclear. The CDR3 runs to 17 residues. V was clipped by 4 bases and J by 2 bases, with 18 bases between them. From germline, CDR1 is MNHNS and CDR2 SASEGT. The CDR3 bases are TGTGCCAGCAGTGCAGCCAGCGACTTAGCAGCTGGAAACACCATATATTTT. The encoded protein is CASSAASDLAAGNTIYF.

The chain joins TRBV18 to TRBJ2-1; TRBD1 is a possible D gene (7 bases). Germline assignment: CDR1 KGHSH and CDR2 LQKENI. CDR3 length equals 16 residues. The V end was cut by 3 bases, the J end by 2 bases, with 14 bases between. CDR3 in DNA: TGTGCCAGCTCACCCGCGGGGCAGGGGGCCTACAATGAGCAGTTCTTC. Its translation: CASSPAGQGAYNEQFF.